This T cell receptor (beta chain) was sequenced for a study of T cells in Graves' hyperthyroidism and ophthalmopathy. The study's findings and limits: Most clonotypes expanded in the thyroid (above 0.001) were also present in blood.

Amplification targeted TCR beta CDR3 regions from RNA transcripts. Researchers ran a first-round RT-PCR on the TCR CDR3 using the HTBI primer set. TCRdb processed the multiplex PCR reads anew with MiXCR; each CDR3 protein has one entry. This table holds a few hundred thousand distinct CDR3 sequences, roughly 18% found once. The germline V gene encodes CDR1 SNHLY and CDR2 FYNNEI. V dropped 6 bases and J dropped 0 bases, with 9 bases sitting between them. This CDR3 region has 14 residues. Worth noting for this clonotype: Its antigen remains unknown.

Each person with ophthalmopathy scored at least 3 on the Clinical Activity Score, reached NOSPECS grade 4 or higher, and had been ill under 3 months. Any patient presenting with uncontrolled infection, other autoimmune disease, pregnancy or lactation was left out. Clinicians diagnosed patients from clinical symptoms, serum thyroxine and TRAb, thyroid ultrasound and orbital computed tomography. The chain has TRBV2 and TRBJ2-1, with TRBD2 as a possible D gene (6 bases). Material: blood. The receptor comes from a young man with Graves' ophthalmopathy. CDR3 sequence reads: CASREGFSYNEQFF. CDR3 in DNA: TGTGCCAGCAGGGAGGGATTCTCCTACAATGAGCAGTTCTTC.